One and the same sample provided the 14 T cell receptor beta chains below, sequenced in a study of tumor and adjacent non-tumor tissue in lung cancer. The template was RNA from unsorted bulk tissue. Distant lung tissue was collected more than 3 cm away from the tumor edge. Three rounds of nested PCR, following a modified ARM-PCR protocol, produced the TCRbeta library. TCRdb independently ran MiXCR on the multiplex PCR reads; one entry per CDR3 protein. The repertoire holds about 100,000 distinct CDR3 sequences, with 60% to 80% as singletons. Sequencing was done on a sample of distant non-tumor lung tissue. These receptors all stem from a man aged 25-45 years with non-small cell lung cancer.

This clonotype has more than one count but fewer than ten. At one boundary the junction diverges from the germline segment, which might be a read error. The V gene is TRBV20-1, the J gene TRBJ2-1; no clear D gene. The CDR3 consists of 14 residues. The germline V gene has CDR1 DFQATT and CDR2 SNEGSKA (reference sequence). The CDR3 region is CNAMWYRSCNEQFF. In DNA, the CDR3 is TGCAATGCTATGTGGTACCGCTCCTGCAATGAGCAGTTCTTC.

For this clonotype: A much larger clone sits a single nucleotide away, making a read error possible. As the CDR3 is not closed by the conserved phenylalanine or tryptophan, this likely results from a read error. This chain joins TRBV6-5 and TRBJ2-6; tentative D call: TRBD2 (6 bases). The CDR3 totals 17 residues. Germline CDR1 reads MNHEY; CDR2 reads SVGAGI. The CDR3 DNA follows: TGTGCCGGCAGTTACAGATTTGGGGGGTCTGGGGCCAACGTCCTGACTTCC. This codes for CAGSYRFGGSGANVLTS.

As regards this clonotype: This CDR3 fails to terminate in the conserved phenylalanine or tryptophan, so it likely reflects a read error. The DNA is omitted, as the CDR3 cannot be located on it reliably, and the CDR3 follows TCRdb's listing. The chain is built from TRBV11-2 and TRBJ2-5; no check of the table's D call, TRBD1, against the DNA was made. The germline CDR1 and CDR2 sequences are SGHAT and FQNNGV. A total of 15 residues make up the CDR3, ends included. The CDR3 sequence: CASSSPGTPQETKYI.

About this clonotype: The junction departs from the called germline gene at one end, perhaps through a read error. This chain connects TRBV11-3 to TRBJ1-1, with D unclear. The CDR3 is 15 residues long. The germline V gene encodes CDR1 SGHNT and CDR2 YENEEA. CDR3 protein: CTSSSYHTVNTEVFF. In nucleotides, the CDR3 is TGTACCAGCAGCTCCTACCATACAGTGAACACTGAAGTTTTCTTT. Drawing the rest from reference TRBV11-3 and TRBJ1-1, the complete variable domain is EAGVVQSPRYKIIEKKQPVAFWCNPISGHNTLYWYLQNLGQGPELLIRYENEEAVDDSQLPKDRFSAERLKGVDSTLKIQPAELGDSAVYLCTSSSYHTVNTEVFFGQGTRLTVV.

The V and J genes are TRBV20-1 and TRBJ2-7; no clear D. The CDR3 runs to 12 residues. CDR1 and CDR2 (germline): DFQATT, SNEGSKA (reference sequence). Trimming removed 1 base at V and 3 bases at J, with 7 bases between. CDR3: CSARVLLYEQYF. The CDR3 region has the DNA TGCAGTGCTAGAGTTCTGCTCTACGAGCAGTACTTC.

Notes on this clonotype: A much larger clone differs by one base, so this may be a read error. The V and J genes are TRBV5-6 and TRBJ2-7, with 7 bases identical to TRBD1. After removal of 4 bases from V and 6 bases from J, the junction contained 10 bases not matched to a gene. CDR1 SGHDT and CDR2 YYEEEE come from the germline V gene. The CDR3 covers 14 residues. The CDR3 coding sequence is TGTGCCAGCAGCGCCCGGGACAGTACCTGCGAGCAGTACTTC. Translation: CASSARDSTCEQYF. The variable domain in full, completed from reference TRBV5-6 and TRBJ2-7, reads DAGVTQSPTHLIKTRGQQVTLRCSPKSGHDTVSWYQQALGQGPQFIFQYYEEEERQRGNFPDRFSGHQFPNYSSELNVNALLLGDSALYLCASSARDSTCEQYFGPGTRLTVT.

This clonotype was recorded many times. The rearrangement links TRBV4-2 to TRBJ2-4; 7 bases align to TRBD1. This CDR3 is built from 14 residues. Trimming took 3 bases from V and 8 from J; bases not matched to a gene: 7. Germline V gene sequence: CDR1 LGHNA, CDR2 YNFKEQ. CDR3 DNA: TGTGCCAGCAGCCACCTGACAGGGATGGACATTCAGTACTTC. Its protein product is CASSHLTGMDIQYF.

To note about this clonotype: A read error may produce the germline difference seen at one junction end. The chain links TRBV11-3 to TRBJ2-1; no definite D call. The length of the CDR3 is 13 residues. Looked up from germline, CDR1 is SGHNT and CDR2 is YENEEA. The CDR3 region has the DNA TGTGCCAACGGCCCCACACCTGGCAATGACCAGTTCTTC. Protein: CANGPTPGNDQFF.

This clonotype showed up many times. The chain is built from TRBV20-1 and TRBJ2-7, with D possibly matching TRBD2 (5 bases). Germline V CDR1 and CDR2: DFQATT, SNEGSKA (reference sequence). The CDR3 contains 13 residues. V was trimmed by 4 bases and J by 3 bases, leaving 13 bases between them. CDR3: CSATERGSYEQYF. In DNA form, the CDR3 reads TGCAGTGCTACGGAGCGTGGGAGCTACGAGCAGTACTTC.

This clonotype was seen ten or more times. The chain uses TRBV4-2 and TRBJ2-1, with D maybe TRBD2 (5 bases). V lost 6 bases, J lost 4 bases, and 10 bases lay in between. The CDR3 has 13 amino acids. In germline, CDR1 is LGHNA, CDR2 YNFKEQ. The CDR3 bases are TGTGCCAGCAGACGGGAAGGATACAATGAGCAGTTCTTC. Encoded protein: CASRREGYNEQFF.

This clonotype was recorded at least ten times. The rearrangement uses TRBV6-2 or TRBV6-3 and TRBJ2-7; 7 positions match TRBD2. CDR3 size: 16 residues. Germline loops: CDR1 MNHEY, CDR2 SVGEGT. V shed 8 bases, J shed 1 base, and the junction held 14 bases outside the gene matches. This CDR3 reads CASETPAGVRSYEQYF. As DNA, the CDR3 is TGTGCCAGCGAAACGCCGGCGGGAGTACGTTCCTACGAGCAGTACTTC.

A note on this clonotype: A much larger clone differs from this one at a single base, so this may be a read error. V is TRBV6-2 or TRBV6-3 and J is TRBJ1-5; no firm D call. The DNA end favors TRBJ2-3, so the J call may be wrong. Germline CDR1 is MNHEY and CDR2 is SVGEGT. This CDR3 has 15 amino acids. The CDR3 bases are TGTGCCAGCAGTTACTCGTTCGCAAGCAATCAGCCCCAGTATTTT. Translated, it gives CASSYSFASNQPQYF.

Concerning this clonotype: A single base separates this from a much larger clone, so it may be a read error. CDR3 sequence: CASRFGGGNIIYF. Written as DNA, the CDR3 is TGTGCCAGCAGGTTCGGGGGTGGAAACATCATATATTTT. The V gene is TRBV12-3 or TRBV12-4, the J gene TRBJ1-3; D is possibly TRBD1 (5 bases). The CDR3 totals 13 residues.

The CDR3 loop reads CASTPLRQGNEQFF. In DNA form, the CDR3 reads TGTGCCAGTACCCCGCTCCGCCAGGGCAATGAGCAGTTCTTC. The chain uses TRBV19 and TRBJ2-1; TRBD1 might be the D (5 bases). This CDR3 region has 14 residues. Between the trimmed V and J ends, which lost 7 bases and 6 bases, there was a span of 16 bases. In germline, CDR1 is LNHDA, CDR2 SQIVND (reference sequence).